This entry lists 15 T cell receptor beta chains sequenced from one sample in a study of T cell responses to AZD1222 COVID-19 vaccine. Sequenced by immunoSEQ multiplex PCR; TCRdb stores in-frame clones only, minus some. The sample shows 130,000 to 150,000 clones, roughly 92% of them seen only once. The specimen was peripheral blood, collected on day 0 of AZD1222 vaccination. The receptors derive from an adult in good health.

This clone was observed once. This rearrangement joins TRBV15 to TRBJ1-1; D is undetermined. CDR1 and CDR2 (germline): LNHNV, YYDKDF (reference sequence). The CDR3 is 12 amino acids. Trimming pared 0 bases from V and 6 bases from J, leaving 5 bases between. In nucleotides, the CDR3 is TGTGCCACCAGCAGAGATCGTGCTGAAGCTTTCTTT. Its protein is CATSRDRAEAFF.

The chain recombines TRBV29-1 with TRBJ2-3; TRBD1 agrees at 10 bases. The CDR3 runs to 13 residues. V trimming: 6 bases; J trimming: 1 base; junction bases outside the gene matches: 1. From germline, CDR1 is SQVTM and CDR2 ANQGSEA. CDR3: CSVDRGGTDTQYF. The CDR3 DNA is TGCAGCGTGGACAGGGGGGGCACAGATACGCAGTATTTT.

The J gene is TRBJ2-1, the V gene TRBV6-4, with unresolved D. Trimming took 4 bases from V and 3 from J, leaving 13 bases between them. Per germline, CDR1 MRHNA and CDR2 SNTAGT. The CDR3 loop spans 15 amino acids. In DNA, the CDR3 is TGTGCCAGCAGTGTACTACCTAATGACTACAATGAGCAGTTCTTC. Translating gives CASSVLPNDYNEQFF.

The CDR3 loop reads CASGWDGTNTEAFF. The DNA for the CDR3 is TGTGCCAGCGGGTGGGACGGCACGAACACTGAAGCTTTCTTT. The V and J genes are TRBV6-5 and TRBJ1-1, with D perhaps matching TRBD1 (5 bases). Per germline, CDR1 MNHEY and CDR2 SVGAGI. Trimming took 8 bases from V and 1 from J, leaving 14 bases between them. The CDR3 has 14 amino acids.

V is TRBV19 and J is TRBJ1-5; D gene uncertain. The V gene lost 5 bases and the J gene lost 7 bases, with 12 bases spanning the gap. The CDR3 spans 13 residues. Germline assignment: CDR1 LNHDA and CDR2 SQIVND (reference sequence). This chain's CDR3 is CASSGRVRQPQHF. Here the CDR3 DNA reads TGTGCCAGTAGTGGGAGGGTACGGCAGCCCCAGCATTTT.

V usage is TRBV2 and J usage is TRBJ1-5, with a tentative D call TRBD1 (6 bases). Germline V CDR1 and CDR2: SNHLY, FYNNEI. The V end lost 4 bases, the J end lost 7 bases, and 17 bases lay between the germline ends. The CDR3 runs 15 residues. In DNA, the CDR3 is TGTGCCAGCAGTGGGGAAGGGGGGGGAGACCAGCCCCAGCATTTT. It translates to CASSGEGGGDQPQHF.

This rearrangement joins TRBV7-9 to TRBJ1-3, with D hard to call. From germline, CDR1 is SEHNR and CDR2 FQNEAQ (reference sequence). V shed 3 bases and J shed 2 bases, with 8 bases lying between them. The CDR3 loop spans 14 amino acids. CDR3 DNA sequence: TGTGCCAGCAGCTTCGAACAGCCTGGAAACACCATATATTTT. This gives the protein CASSFEQPGNTIYF. The full variable domain, its missing parts supplied by reference TRBV7-9 and TRBJ1-3, is DTGVSQNPRHKITKRGQNVTFRCDPISEHNRLYWYRQTLGQGPEFLTYFQNEAQLEKSRLLSDRFSAERPKGSFSTLEIQRTEQGDSAMYLCASSFEQPGNTIYFGEGSWLTVV.

This clone was detected a few times. The chain has TRBV2 and TRBJ1-1; 10 nucleotides match TRBD1. Germline V CDR1 and CDR2: SNHLY, FYNNEI. After removal of 7 bases from V and 8 bases from J, the junction contained 7 bases not matched to a gene. This CDR3 contains 13 residues. CDR3 loop: CASNLDRGQEAFF. CDR3 DNA sequence: TGTGCCAGCAACCTAGACAGGGGGCAGGAAGCTTTCTTT.

The V and J genes are TRBV5-4 and TRBJ2-7; D is unresolved. V lost 4 bases to trimming and J lost 0 bases, with 11 bases between them. The V gene's germline CDR1 is SGHNT and CDR2 YYREEE (reference sequence). CDR3 length equals 14 residues. The CDR3 reads CASSPTPLSYEQYF. CDR3 sequence (DNA): TGTGCCAGCAGCCCAACACCCCTCTCCTACGAGCAGTACTTC.

The chain combines TRBV10-3 with TRBJ1-4; D ambiguous. V was pared by 0 bases and J by 10 bases, with 15 bases between. In germline, CDR1 is ENHRY, CDR2 SYGVKD. The CDR3 is 15 amino acids. As DNA, the CDR3 is TGTGCCATCAGTGAGTCCGGGCCTGTAGCAGGAAAACTGTTTTTT. Amino acids: CAISESGPVAGKLFF.

This chain links TRBV5-1 with TRBJ2-1; D may be TRBD1 or TRBD2 (6 bases each). Germline V CDR1 and CDR2: SGHRS, YFSETQ. Trimming shortened V by 2 bases and J by 7 bases, and 13 bases separated the two germline ends. The CDR3 has 14 residues. The CDR3 nucleotides read TGCGCCAGCAGCTTAAGCCAGGGGAGGAATGAGCAGTTCTTC. It is translated as CASSLSQGRNEQFF.

This chain connects TRBV20-1 to TRBJ1-2; D is ambiguous. This CDR3 is built from 15 residues. Trimming left V 3 bases short and J 8 bases short, with 22 bases between. CDR1 is DFQATT and CDR2 is SNEGSKA in the germline V gene (reference sequence). The CDR3 loop reads CSASQPDGVAGGYTF. CDR3 nucleotides: TGCAGTGCTAGTCAGCCCGACGGCGTAGCAGGCGGCTACACCTTC.

The chain couples TRBV27 to TRBJ2-2, with 7 bases aligning to TRBD2. CDR1 MNHEY and CDR2 SMNVEV come from the germline V gene (reference sequence). Unmatched junction bases numbered 11, after V lost 0 bases and J lost 4 bases. CDR3 size: 18 residues. CDR3 sequence: CASSLSAGEPSGTGELFF. The CDR3 DNA reads TGTGCCAGCAGTTTATCCGCGGGAGAGCCCTCGGGCACCGGGGAGCTGTTTTTT.

CDR3 amino acids: CASKETGVGSPLHF. CDR3 DNA: TGTGCCAGCAAGGAGACAGGGGTGGGATCACCCCTCCACTTT. V usage is TRBV6-4 and J usage is TRBJ1-6; 8 bases align to TRBD1. Germline V gene lookup returns CDR1 MRHNA and CDR2 SNTAGT. CDR3 length equals 14 residues. The junction had 9 bases not matched to a gene; V was cut back by 7 bases and J by 10 bases.

V gene TRBV6-5 combines with J gene TRBJ1-1, with D possibly TRBD1 on 5 matching bases. Germline loops: CDR1 MNHEY, CDR2 SVGAGI. The CDR3 has 12 amino acids. The V and J ends lost 0 bases and 7 bases respectively, with 6 bases between them. This chain's CDR3 is CASSYSGGEAFF. Written as DNA, the CDR3 is TGTGCCAGCAGTTACTCTGGGGGTGAAGCTTTCTTT.